What follows are 22 T cell receptor beta chains derived from one specimen sequenced in a study of blood T cells in healthy people across ages (dated by TCRdb to between 2015 and 2016). The receptor library was made with 5' RACE. A second PCR of roughly 6 to 12 cycles was performed with a sample-barcoded 5' primer and a J-beta primer mix. In-frame beta chains were kept once TCRdb had trimmed the public reads at Q25 with fastp and called clones with MiXCR. All rows with the same CDR3 protein become a single entry with the most common DNA and genes. The sample contains 1.8 million or so distinct CDR3 sequences, about two fifths of them found a single time. The ten largest clones represent 23% of the sample. The material sequenced was blood. All receptors come from a human donor in good health.

This clonotype has ten or more counts. The chain uses TRBV29-1 and TRBJ2-6; D call uncertain. The V gene lost 8 bases and the J gene lost 0 bases, with 8 bases spanning the gap. The CDR3 is 13 amino acids. The germline V gene encodes CDR1 SQVTM and CDR2 ANQGSEA. The CDR3 here is CSIQVSGANVLTF. The DNA for the CDR3 is TGCAGCATCCAAGTCTCTGGGGCCAACGTCCTGACTTTC.

This chain links TRBV28 with TRBJ2-4, with TRBD1 matching 10 bases. The assigned J gene may be wrong: the sequence end matches TRBJ2-7 better. The CDR3 contains 15 residues. Germline V CDR1 and CDR2: MDHEN, SYDVKM. DNA for the CDR3: TGTGCCAGCAGTTCACCGGACAGGGGGGACTACGAGCAGTACTTC. Translated: CASSSPDRGDYEQYF.

The J gene is TRBJ1-2, the V gene TRBV6-1; D is unclear. The CDR3 extends over 15 amino acids. The V and J ends lost 6 bases and 0 bases respectively, with 14 bases between them. Germline lookup yields CDR1 MNHNS and CDR2 SASEGT. The CDR3: CASSMQRDANYGYTF. In DNA form, the CDR3 reads TGTGCCAGCAGCATGCAACGGGATGCTAACTATGGCTACACCTTC.

This clonotype was seen a handful of times. V is TRBV7-9 and J is TRBJ2-1, with 10 bases matching TRBD1. The V segment lost 2 bases and the J segment 6 bases; nucleotides outside the gene matches: 10. The CDR3 is 17 residues long. Germline V gene data show CDR1 as SEHNR and CDR2 as FQNEAQ (reference sequence). The CDR3 DNA reads as TGTGCCAGCAGCTTATTTTTAGGGACAGGGGCTACCAATGAGCAGTTCTTC. Its protein product is CASSLFLGTGATNEQFF.

This chain uses TRBV5-6 with TRBJ2-7, with D possibly matching TRBD1 (6 bases). Germline CDR1 is SGHDT and CDR2 is YYEEEE. The CDR3 runs 14 residues. Trimming removed 7 bases at V and 0 bases at J, with 14 bases between. The CDR3, as DNA: TGTGCCAGCGCGACCTTGGACAGCTCCTACGAGCAGTACTTC. This sequence encodes CASATLDSSYEQYF.

The chain has TRBV7-9 and TRBJ2-6; possible D gene TRBD1, 5 bases. Germline V gene lookup returns CDR1 SEHNR and CDR2 FQNEAQ (reference sequence). The CDR3 consists of 14 residues. The V and J ends lost 8 bases and 3 bases respectively, with 11 bases between them. For the CDR3, the DNA is TGTGCCAGCGGCCCAGGGCTTGGGGCCAACGTCCTGACTTTC. This codes for CASGPGLGANVLTF.

This clonotype was seen a few times. V usage is TRBV7-2 and J usage is TRBJ1-2, with unresolved D. This CDR3 contains 12 residues. Germline V lookup: CDR1 SGHTA, CDR2 FQGNSA. The ends were cut back, 2 bases at V and 6 bases at J, with 7 bases in the middle. CDR3 loop: CASSLMANGYTF. CDR3 coding DNA: TGTGCCAGCAGCTTAATGGCCAATGGCTACACCTTC. Full variable domain (remainder filled in from reference TRBV7-2 and TRBJ1-2): GAGVSQSPSNKVTEKGKDVELRCDPISGHTALYWYRQSLGQGLEFLIYFQGNSAPDKSGLPSDRFSAERTGGSVSTLTIQRTQQEDSAVYLCASSLMANGYTFGSGTRLTVV.

This chain links TRBV5-1 with TRBJ1-5; 7 nucleotides line up with TRBD1. Losses at the gene ends were 0 bases for V and 5 bases for J; bases not matched to a gene: 5. The CDR3 length is 15 residues. The V gene's germline CDR1 is SGHRS and CDR2 YFSETQ. The CDR3 DNA is TGCGCCAGCAGCTTGGGGGGGACAGACGATCAGCCCCAGCATTTT. Its protein is CASSLGGTDDQPQHF.

This clonotype was counted once. The rearrangement links TRBV19 to TRBJ1-2; perhaps TRBD1 as D (6 bases). The CDR3 loop spans 15 amino acids. V was pared by 5 bases and J by 5 bases, with 18 bases between. CDR1 and CDR2 (germline): LNHDA, SQIVND (reference sequence). The CDR3 DNA sequence: TGTGCCAGTAGTCCTCGGACAGATTTGGGGTATGGCTACACCTTC. The encoded protein is CASSPRTDLGYGYTF.

As concerns this clonotype: One end of the junction does not line up with germline, which may come from a read error. This rearrangement joins TRBV6-5 to TRBJ1-6; D call uncertain. Germline V CDR1 and CDR2: MNHEY, SVGAGI. There are 14 residues in the CDR3. The DNA of the CDR3 is TGTACCAGCAGTTATTCAGTGAATAATTCACCCCTCCACTTT. Translation: CTSSYSVNNSPLHF.

This clonotype was seen once. This sequence joins TRBV2 and TRBJ2-7; no firm D call. The CDR3 covers 12 residues. Germline lookup yields CDR1 SNHLY and CDR2 FYNNEI. Trimming took 3 bases from V and 6 from J, leaving 9 bases between them. In DNA, the CDR3 is TGTGCCAGCAGTGATGACTGGGGCGAGCAGTACTTC. It translates to CASSDDWGEQYF.

This clonotype was counted ten times or more. The chain has TRBV11-2 and TRBJ2-1, with TRBD2 identical over 8 bases. From germline, CDR1 is SGHAT and CDR2 FQNNGV. V shed 5 bases and J 0 bases; nucleotides not matched to a gene: 3. The CDR3 runs to 15 residues. The CDR3 coding sequence is TGTGCCAGCAGCCCGGGGGGGTTCTCCTACAATGAGCAGTTCTTC. Protein: CASSPGGFSYNEQFF.

This clonotype was counted between two and nine times. This chain uses TRBV14 with TRBJ1-2; no firm D call. Germline assignment: CDR1 SGHDN and CDR2 FVKESK. The CDR3 covers 15 residues. Trimming stripped 4 bases from V and 2 bases from J, with 14 bases between. The CDR3 reads CASSPRTLGNYGYTF. CDR3 in DNA: TGTGCCAGCAGCCCCAGGACTCTTGGGAACTATGGCTACACCTTC.

This clonotype turned up a few times. The V and J genes are TRBV4-1 and TRBJ2-5; 7 bases map to TRBD1. The CDR3 runs 16 residues. Germline assignment: CDR1 MGHRA and CDR2 YSYEKL. Germline trimming cut 3 bases from V and 1 base from J; bases unmatched to any gene: 8. DNA of the CDR3: TGCGCCAGCAGCCAGGCGACAGGGTCACCCCAAGAGACCCAGTACTTC. Its protein is CASSQATGSPQETQYF.

The sample holds a few counts of this clonotype. The V and J genes are TRBV7-2 and TRBJ2-1; D remains ambiguous. This CDR3 has 15 residues. Trimming took off 5 bases at V and 8 bases at J, with 19 bases between the two ends. CDR1 and CDR2 from the germline V gene are SGHTA and FQGNSA. Here the CDR3 reads CASSRAVSSSDEQFF. DNA of the CDR3: TGTGCCAGCAGCCGTGCGGTCTCATCATCCGATGAGCAGTTCTTC.

The gene calls are TRBV3-1 and TRBJ2-5, with D unresolved. Germline V lookup: CDR1 LGHDT, CDR2 YNNKEL (reference sequence). V was clipped by 3 bases and J by 0 bases, with 5 bases between them. CDR3 length: 13 amino acids. The CDR3 coding sequence is TGTGCCAGCAGCCAGACATACCAAGAGACCCAGTACTTC. This sequence encodes CASSQTYQETQYF.

J is TRBJ2-1 and V is TRBV9; no clear D. The germline V gene encodes CDR1 SGDLS and CDR2 YYNGEE. The length of the CDR3 is 15 residues. V lost 0 bases and J 0 bases, leaving 7 bases between the germline ends. For the CDR3, the DNA is TGTGCCAGCAGCGTAGTCGCGGACTCCTACAATGAGCAGTTCTTC. Residues: CASSVVADSYNEQFF. Combining the CDR3 with reference TRBV9 and TRBJ2-1 gives the whole variable domain DSGVTQTPKHLITATGQRVTLRCSPRSGDLSVYWYQQSLDQGLQFLIQYYNGEERAKGNILERFSAQQFPDLHSELNLSSLELGDSALYFCASSVVADSYNEQFFGPGTRLTVL.

The chain carries TRBV10-3 and TRBJ2-1; the match to TRBD2 covers 11 bases. The ends lost 6 bases at V and 7 bases at J; junction bases unmatched: 14. CDR3 size: 17 residues. Germline V gene data show CDR1 as ENHRY and CDR2 as SYGVKD. This CDR3 reads CAISLLATSGVSNEQFF. The CDR3 DNA is TGTGCCATCAGCCTATTAGCGACTAGCGGGGTGTCAAATGAGCAGTTCTTC.

The chain employs TRBV11-1 and TRBJ1-2; D is uncertain. The CDR3 loop spans 16 amino acids. Per germline, CDR1 SGHAT and CDR2 FQDESV (reference sequence). The ends were cut back, 2 bases at V and 8 bases at J, with 21 bases in the middle. The DNA of the CDR3 is TGTGCCAGCAGCTTAAACGCGGGCAGGTCCTCTGGCGGCTACACCTTC. It encodes CASSLNAGRSSGGYTF.

The V call is TRBV3-1, the J call TRBJ2-7; D is possibly TRBD2 (5 bases). The CDR3 loop spans 16 amino acids. Germline CDR1 and CDR2: LGHDT and YNNKEL (reference sequence). The V gene lost 0 bases and the J gene lost 4 bases, with 16 bases spanning the gap. CDR3 sequence: CASSQEPAAPIYEQYF. The CDR3 nucleotides read TGTGCCAGCAGCCAAGAACCAGCGGCTCCCATTTACGAGCAGTACTTC.

The chain employs TRBV6-6 and TRBJ1-5, with D possibly TRBD1 on 6 matching bases. This CDR3 has 16 residues. V was shortened by 5 bases and J by 6 bases, with 20 bases between the two germline ends. Germline-derived CDR1 and CDR2 are MNHNY and SVGAGI (reference sequence). The CDR3 region has the DNA TGTGCCAGCAGTATCGGGACACTCATGTCGGGTCAGCCCCAGCATTTT. Its protein is CASSIGTLMSGQPQHF.

V and J are TRBV6-2 or TRBV6-3 and TRBJ1-6, with D possibly being TRBD1 (6 bases). This CDR3 has 15 amino acids. Germline CDR1 and CDR2: MNHEY and SVGEGT. The germline V and J ends were trimmed by 6 bases and 6 bases, with 15 bases remaining between them. Written as DNA, the CDR3 is TGTGCCAGCAGCAAGGGACACCGACTTAATTCACCCCTCCACTTT. It translates to CASSKGHRLNSPLHF.